The sequence of this T cell receptor (beta chain) was determined in a study of regulatory T cells in long-lasting Graves disease. Assembly of TCR beta libraries relied on iRepertoire HTBI primers together with Arm-PCR of CDR3 regions. TCRdb re-called the multiplex PCR reads with MiXCR, one entry per CDR3 protein. This sample yields about 210,000 distinct CDR3 sequences, of which roughly a fifth are seen a single time; 12% belongs to the top ten. This clonotype was seen ten or more times. Trimming stripped 0 bases from V and 2 bases from J, with 11 bases between. The CDR3 totals 15 residues. CDR1 is KGHSH and CDR2 is LQKENI in the germline V gene. The sample's time point: newly diagnosed GD, antithyroid drugs for less than 3 months. The TCR library used RNA extracted from PBMCs. The data also belong to a second study, concerning T cells in Graves' hyperthyroidism and ophthalmopathy. That investigation notes: Uncontrolled infection, other autoimmune disease, pregnancy or lactation barred patients from enrollment. Each diagnosis was grounded in clinical symptoms, serum thyroxine and TRAb, thyroid ultrasound, and orbital computed tomography. Within blood appeared most thyroid clonotypes that had expanded above 0.001.

The specimen was peripheral blood mononuclear cells (PBMCs), collected at new diagnosis, from a patient treated with antithyroid drugs. V and J are TRBV18 and TRBJ2-7; TRBD1 is a possible D gene (5 bases). This sequence was found in a woman aged 25 to 39 with Graves disease. CDR3 coding DNA: TGTGCCAGCTCACCACCAAGGGGTTCCACCTACGAGCAGTACTTC. Residues: CASSPPRGSTYEQYF.